These 19 T cell receptor beta chains came from one sample sequenced in a study of neurological immune-mediated disorders. MiXCR, applied by TCRdb to the 5' RACE reads, yields one record per CDR3 protein. Among 95,000 to 150,000 distinct CDR3 sequences listed, approximately 3.2% were seen once. The sample was PBMCs. The receptors come from a woman in her 30s with multiple sclerosis.

There are many counts of this clonotype. This chain joins TRBV12-3 or TRBV12-4 and TRBJ1-2; D is possibly TRBD1 (6 bases). The CDR3 sequence is 12 residues long. Trimming pared 1 base from V and 7 bases from J, leaving 7 bases between. The CDR3 is CASSLGQVGYTF. CDR3 coding DNA: TGTGCCAGCAGTTTAGGACAGGTTGGCTACACCTTC.

This clonotype was picked up many times. The genes are TRBV15 and TRBJ1-5; D is unresolved. The V and J ends lost 0 bases and 4 bases respectively, with 1 base between them. In germline, CDR1 is LNHNV, CDR2 YYDKDF (reference sequence). The CDR3 is 12 amino acids. The CDR3 bases are TGTGCCACCAGCAGAGAGAATCAGCCCCAGCATTTT. This codes for CATSRENQPQHF.

Ten or more counts support this clonotype. The chain employs TRBV20-1 and TRBJ1-1, with 11 bases aligning to TRBD1. Per the germline V gene, CDR1 is DFQATT and CDR2 is SNEGSKA (reference sequence). The CDR3 consists of 14 residues. J gave up 5 bases and V 6 bases, and 8 bases lay outside the gene matches. The CDR3 DNA is TGCAGTGCGAGGACAGGGGGCTCGAATACTGAAGCTTTCTTT. Its protein product is CSARTGGSNTEAFF.

On this clonotype itself: Here the CDR3 omits its conserved ending phenylalanine or tryptophan, so a read error is the likely source. CDR3 nucleotides: TGTGCCAGCAGCTCAACTAGCGGGGGCAGCGAGCAGTACAAC. It yields the protein CASSSTSGGSEQYN. V and J are TRBV7-2 and TRBJ2-7; 11 nucleotides align to TRBD2. Trimming cost V 4 bases and J 6 bases; bases outside gene matches: 5. CDR1 is SGHTA, CDR2 FQGNSA, per germline. The CDR3 consists of 14 residues.

There are many counts of this clonotype. The rearrangement uses TRBV7-2 and TRBJ2-7, with a weak D call TRBD2 (5 bases). The V end lost 1 base, the J end lost 5 bases, and 9 bases lay between the germline ends. Germline V CDR1 and CDR2: SGHTA, FQGNSA. The CDR3 length is 13 residues. The CDR3 DNA follows: TGTGCCAGCAGCTTAGAAGCGGCTAACGAGCAGTACTTC. It encodes CASSLEAANEQYF. Looking up the rest from reference TRBV7-2 and TRBJ2-7 gives the full variable domain: GAGVSQSPSNKVTEKGKDVELRCDPISGHTALYWYRQSLGQGLEFLIYFQGNSAPDKSGLPSDRFSAERTGGSVSTLTIQRTQQEDSAVYLCASSLEAANEQYFGPGTRLTVT.

The sample holds many counts of this clonotype. The CDR3 reads CSARGDDQGAVGYTF. For the CDR3, the DNA is TGCAGTGCTAGGGGCGACGATCAGGGGGCGGTAGGCTACACCTTC. The V gene is TRBV20-1, the J gene TRBJ1-2, with 8 bases identical to TRBD1. J gave up 8 bases and V 3 bases, and 14 bases lay outside the gene matches. Germline V CDR1 and CDR2: DFQATT, SNEGSKA (reference sequence). This CDR3 is 15 amino acids long.

This clonotype has at least ten counts. The V and J genes are TRBV7-9 and TRBJ2-3; either TRBD1 or TRBD2 may supply D (6 bases each). V was cut by 5 bases and J by 4 bases, with 19 bases left in between. Germline V gene data show CDR1 as SEHNR and CDR2 as FQNEAQ (reference sequence). This CDR3 comprises 16 residues. The CDR3 is CASSDGAGGGPDTQYF. CDR3 bases: TGTGCCAGCAGCGATGGTGCCGGAGGGGGTCCAGATACGCAGTATTTT.

This clonotype was recorded many times. V is TRBV4-3 and J is TRBJ2-3; 9 bases agree with TRBD2. The V segment lost 6 bases and the J segment 1 base; nucleotides outside the gene matches: 8. Germline V gives CDR1 LGHNA, CDR2 YSLEER. The CDR3 has 16 residues. The CDR3 region has the DNA TGCGCCAGCAGTTTTAGCGGGAGCAGAGGCACAGATACGCAGTATTTT. This codes for CASSFSGSRGTDTQYF.

This clonotype was observed at least ten times. The rearrangement uses TRBV20-1 and TRBJ1-2, with D unclear. Germline V gene lookup returns CDR1 DFQATT and CDR2 SNEGSKA (reference sequence). This CDR3 comprises 13 residues. Trimming pared 3 bases from V and 0 bases from J, leaving 8 bases between. CDR3 loop: CSASYGSNYGYTF. The CDR3 bases are TGCAGTGCTAGTTATGGATCTAACTATGGCTACACCTTC.

This clonotype was counted at least ten times. CDR3: CASSYSILASGRYNEQFF. DNA for the CDR3: TGTGCCAGCAGTTACTCTATTTTGGCTAGCGGGCGGTACAATGAGCAGTTCTTC. The chain combines TRBV6-5 with TRBJ2-1, with TRBD2 matching over 8 bases. V dropped 0 bases and J dropped 4; count of bases not matched to a gene: 11. Germline CDR1 is MNHEY and CDR2 is SVGAGI. The CDR3 spans 18 residues.

This clonotype was seen many times. The V call is TRBV20-1, the J call TRBJ2-1, with TRBD1 matching over 11 bases. Germline V gene sequence: CDR1 DFQATT, CDR2 SNEGSKA (reference sequence). V lost 5 bases, J lost 8 bases, and 11 bases stayed unmatched. CDR3 length: 15 residues. The CDR3 sequence: CSAGTVGTGGDEQFF. The CDR3 nucleotides are TGCAGTGCTGGTACCGTAGGGACAGGGGGTGATGAGCAGTTCTTC.

This chain links TRBV2 with TRBJ2-3, with D maybe TRBD2 (6 bases). The CDR3 is 15 residues long. Looked up from germline, CDR1 is SNHLY and CDR2 is FYNNEI. V lost 6 bases and J lost 2, with 15 bases in between. The CDR3 region has the DNA TGTGCCAGCAGGGGGGGACCGGGGAACACAGATACGCAGTATTTT. It translates to CASRGGPGNTDTQYF.

This clonotype has ten or more counts. The CDR3 DNA reads as TGTGCCAGCAGCACATTCGACAGGCAGATCTATGGCTACACCTTC. Protein: CASSTFDRQIYGYTF. The chain carries TRBV6-2 or TRBV6-3 and TRBJ1-2; possibly TRBD1 for D (6 bases). V lost 6 bases and J 4 bases, leaving 18 bases between the germline ends. This CDR3 is built from 15 residues. Germline V gene sequence: CDR1 MNHEY, CDR2 SVGEGT.

This clonotype was observed many times. This rearrangement joins TRBV27 to TRBJ1-5, with 8 bases matching TRBD1. V gave up 6 bases and J gave up 5 bases; unmatched junction bases: 6. This CDR3 is 14 amino acids long. Germline V gene lookup returns CDR1 MNHEY and CDR2 SMNVEV (reference sequence). CDR3 sequence (DNA): TGTGCCAGCAGCACCGGGACAGGACATCAGCCCCAGCATTTT. As protein: CASSTGTGHQPQHF.

This clonotype was seen many times. The rearrangement links TRBV12-3 or TRBV12-4 to TRBJ2-3, with 7 bases aligning to TRBD2. V gave up 7 bases and J gave up 1 base; unmatched junction bases: 2. This CDR3 has 13 residues. The CDR3: CASTRGGTDTQYF. The CDR3 DNA sequence: TGTGCCAGCACTCGGGGGGGCACAGATACGCAGTATTTT.

In this sample, this clonotype turned up many times. V and J are TRBV11-2 and TRBJ2-1; D gene ambiguous. This CDR3 comprises 15 residues. Trimming took off 2 bases at V and 0 bases at J, with 8 bases between the two ends. The germline CDR1 and CDR2 sequences are SGHAT and FQNNGV. CDR3 sequence: CASSLISSSYNEQFF. The DNA of the CDR3 is TGTGCCAGCAGCTTAATATCGAGCTCCTACAATGAGCAGTTCTTC.

This rearrangement joins TRBV20-1 to TRBJ2-1; D unresolved. V was clipped by 5 bases and J by 1 base, with 6 bases between them. The CDR3 totals 12 residues. Germline-derived CDR1 and CDR2 are DFQATT and SNEGSKA (reference sequence). CDR3 coding DNA: TGCAGTGCTGCAAATTCCTACAATGAGCAGTTCTTC. Its translation is CSAANSYNEQFF.

This clonotype occurred many times. The V call is TRBV6-5, the J call TRBJ2-1, with 9 bases lining up with TRBD2. Germline values: CDR1 MNHEY, CDR2 SVGAGI. Unmatched junction bases numbered 13, after V lost 8 bases and J lost 8 bases. The CDR3 loop spans 15 amino acids. CDR3 amino acids: CASALLAGDGDEQFF. The DNA of the CDR3 is TGTGCCAGCGCTTTATTAGCGGGAGACGGCGATGAGCAGTTCTTC.

This clonotype showed up many times. The V and J genes are TRBV7-9 and TRBJ2-1, with TRBD2 identical over 10 bases. The CDR3 extends over 15 amino acids. CDR1 SEHNR and CDR2 FQNEAQ come from the germline V gene (reference sequence). Losses at the gene ends were 5 bases for V and 5 bases for J; bases not matched to a gene: 6. CDR3 loop: CASSPPAGGNNEQFF. CDR3 coding DNA: TGTGCCAGCAGCCCCCCAGCGGGAGGGAACAATGAGCAGTTCTTC.